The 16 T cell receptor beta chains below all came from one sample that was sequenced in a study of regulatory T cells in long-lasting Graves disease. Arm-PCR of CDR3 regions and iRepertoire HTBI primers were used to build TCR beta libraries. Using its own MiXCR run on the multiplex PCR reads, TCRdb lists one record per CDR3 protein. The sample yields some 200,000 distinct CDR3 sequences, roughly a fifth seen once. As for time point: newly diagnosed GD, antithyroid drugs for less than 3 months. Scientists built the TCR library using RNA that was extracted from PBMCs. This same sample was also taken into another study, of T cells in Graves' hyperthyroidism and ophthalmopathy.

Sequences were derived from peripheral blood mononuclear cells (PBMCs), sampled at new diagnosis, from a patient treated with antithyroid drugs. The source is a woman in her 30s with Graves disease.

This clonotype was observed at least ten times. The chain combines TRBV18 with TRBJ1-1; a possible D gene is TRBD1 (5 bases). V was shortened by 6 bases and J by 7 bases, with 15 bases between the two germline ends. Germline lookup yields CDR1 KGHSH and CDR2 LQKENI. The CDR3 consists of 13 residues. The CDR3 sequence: CASSLTRDGEAFF. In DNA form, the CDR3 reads TGTGCCAGCTCCCTTACCAGGGACGGTGAAGCTTTCTTT.

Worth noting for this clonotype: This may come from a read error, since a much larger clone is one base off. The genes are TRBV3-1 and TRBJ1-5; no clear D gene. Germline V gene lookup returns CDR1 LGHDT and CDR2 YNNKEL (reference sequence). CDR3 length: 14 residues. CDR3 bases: TGTGCCAGCAGCCAAGCTGATAGCGATCAGCCCCAGCATTTT. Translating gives CASSQADSDQPQHF.

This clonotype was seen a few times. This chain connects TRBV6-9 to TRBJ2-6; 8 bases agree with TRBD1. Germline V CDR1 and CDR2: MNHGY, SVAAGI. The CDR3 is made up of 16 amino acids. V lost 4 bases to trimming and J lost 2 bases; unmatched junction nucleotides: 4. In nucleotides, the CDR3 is TGTGCCAGCAGTTCCTCGACAGGGGCTGGGGCCAACGTCCTGACTTTC. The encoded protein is CASSSSTGAGANVLTF.

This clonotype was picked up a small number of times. This CDR3 reads CASNPGGTGELFF. The CDR3 DNA reads as TGTGCCAGCAACCCAGGGGGCACCGGGGAGCTGTTTTTT. The rearrangement joins TRBV5-5 to TRBJ2-2; 7 nucleotides line up with TRBD1. CDR3 length: 13 residues. CDR1 is SGHKS, CDR2 YYEKEE, per germline (reference sequence). J was trimmed by 4 bases and V by 6 bases; bases with no gene match: 3.

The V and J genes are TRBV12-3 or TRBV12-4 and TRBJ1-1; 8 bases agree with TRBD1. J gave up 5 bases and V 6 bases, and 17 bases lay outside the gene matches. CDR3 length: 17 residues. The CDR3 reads CASSHIIRTGLDTEAFF. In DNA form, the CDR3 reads TGTGCCAGCAGCCACATAATCCGGACAGGGCTGGATACTGAAGCTTTCTTT.

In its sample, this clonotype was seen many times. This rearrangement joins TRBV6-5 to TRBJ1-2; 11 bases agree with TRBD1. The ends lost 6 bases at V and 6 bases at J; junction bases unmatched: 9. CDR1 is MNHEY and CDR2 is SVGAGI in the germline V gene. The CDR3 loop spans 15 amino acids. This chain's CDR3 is CASRPQGQGAHGYTF. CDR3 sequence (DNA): TGTGCCAGCAGACCCCAAGGACAGGGGGCGCATGGCTACACCTTC.

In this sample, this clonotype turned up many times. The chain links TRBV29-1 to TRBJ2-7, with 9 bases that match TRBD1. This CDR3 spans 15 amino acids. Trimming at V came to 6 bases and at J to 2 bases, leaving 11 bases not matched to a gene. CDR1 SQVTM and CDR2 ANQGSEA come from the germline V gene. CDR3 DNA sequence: TGCAGCGTCTCCAAGGGGGACAGGGCAACCTACGAGCAGTACTTC. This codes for CSVSKGDRATYEQYF.

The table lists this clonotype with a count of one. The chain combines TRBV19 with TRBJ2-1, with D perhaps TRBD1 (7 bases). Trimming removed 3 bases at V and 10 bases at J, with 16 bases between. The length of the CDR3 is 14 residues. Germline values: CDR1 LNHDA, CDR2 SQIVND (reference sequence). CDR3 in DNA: TGTGCCAGTAGTATCCGGGACAGCCGGGGGGAGCAGTTCTTC. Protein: CASSIRDSRGEQFF.

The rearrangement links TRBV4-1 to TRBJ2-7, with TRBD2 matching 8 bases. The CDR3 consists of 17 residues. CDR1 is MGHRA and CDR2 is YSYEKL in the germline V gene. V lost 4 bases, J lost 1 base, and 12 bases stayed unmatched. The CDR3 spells CASSRQPLSGGSYEQYF. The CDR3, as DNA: TGCGCCAGCAGCCGCCAGCCCCTAAGCGGGGGTTCCTACGAGCAGTACTTC.

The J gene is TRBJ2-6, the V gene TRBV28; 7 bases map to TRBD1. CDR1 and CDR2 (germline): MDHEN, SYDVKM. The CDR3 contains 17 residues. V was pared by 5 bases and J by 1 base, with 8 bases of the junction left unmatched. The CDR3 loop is CASSLYTGASGANVLTF. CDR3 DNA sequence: TGTGCCAGCAGTCTATATACAGGGGCGTCTGGGGCCAACGTCCTGACTTTC.

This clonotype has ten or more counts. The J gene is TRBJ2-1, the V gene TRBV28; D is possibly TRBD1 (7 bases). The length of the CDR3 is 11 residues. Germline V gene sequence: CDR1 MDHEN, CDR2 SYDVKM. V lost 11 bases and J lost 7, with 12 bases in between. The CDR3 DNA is TGTGCCGTACAGGGGAGGAATGAGCAGTTCTTC. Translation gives CAVQGRNEQFF.

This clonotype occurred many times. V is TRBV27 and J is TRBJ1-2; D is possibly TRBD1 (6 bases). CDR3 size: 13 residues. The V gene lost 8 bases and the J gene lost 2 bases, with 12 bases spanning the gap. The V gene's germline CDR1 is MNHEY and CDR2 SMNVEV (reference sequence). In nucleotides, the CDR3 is TGTGCCAGCCCTACGCAGGGGAACTATGGCTACACCTTC. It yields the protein CASPTQGNYGYTF.

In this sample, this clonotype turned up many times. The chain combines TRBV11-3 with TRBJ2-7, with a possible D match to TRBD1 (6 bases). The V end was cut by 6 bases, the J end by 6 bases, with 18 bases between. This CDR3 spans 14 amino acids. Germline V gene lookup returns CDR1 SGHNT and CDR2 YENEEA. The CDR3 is CASSKQGSKVEQYF. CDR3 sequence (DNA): TGTGCCAGCAGTAAACAGGGCTCTAAAGTCGAGCAGTACTTC.

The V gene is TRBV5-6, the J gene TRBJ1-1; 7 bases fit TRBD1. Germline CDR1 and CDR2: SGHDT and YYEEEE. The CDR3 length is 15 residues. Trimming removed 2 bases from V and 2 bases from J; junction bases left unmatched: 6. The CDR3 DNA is TGTGCCAGCAGCTTTGCGACAGGGTTAAACACTGAAGCTTTCTTT. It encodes CASSFATGLNTEAFF.

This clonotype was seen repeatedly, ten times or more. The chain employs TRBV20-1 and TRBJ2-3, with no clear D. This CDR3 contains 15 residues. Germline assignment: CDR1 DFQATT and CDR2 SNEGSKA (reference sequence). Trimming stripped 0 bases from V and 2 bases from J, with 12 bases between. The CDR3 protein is CSARDNSKATDTQYF. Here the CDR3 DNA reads TGCAGTGCTAGAGATAACTCCAAGGCCACAGATACGCAGTATTTT.

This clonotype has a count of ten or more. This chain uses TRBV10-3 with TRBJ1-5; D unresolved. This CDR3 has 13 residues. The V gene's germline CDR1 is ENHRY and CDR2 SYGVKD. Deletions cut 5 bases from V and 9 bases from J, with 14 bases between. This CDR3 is CAISRTAVGPQHF. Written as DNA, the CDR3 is TGTGCCATCAGTCGGACCGCCGTGGGGCCCCAGCATTTT.